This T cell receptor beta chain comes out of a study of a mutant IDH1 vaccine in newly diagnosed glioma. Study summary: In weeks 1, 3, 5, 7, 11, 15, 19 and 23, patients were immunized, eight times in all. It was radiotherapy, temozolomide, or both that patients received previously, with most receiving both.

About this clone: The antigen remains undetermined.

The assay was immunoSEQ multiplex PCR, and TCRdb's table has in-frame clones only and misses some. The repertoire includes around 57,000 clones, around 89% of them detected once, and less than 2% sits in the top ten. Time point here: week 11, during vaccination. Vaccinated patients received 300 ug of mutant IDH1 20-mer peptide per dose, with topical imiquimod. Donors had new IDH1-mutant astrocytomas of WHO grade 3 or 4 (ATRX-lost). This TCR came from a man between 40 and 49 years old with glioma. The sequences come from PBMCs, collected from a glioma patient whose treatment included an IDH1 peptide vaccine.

CDR3 protein: CASSWGDSRGSEAFF. As DNA, the CDR3 is TGTGCCAGCAGCTGGGGGGACAGTCGGGGATCTGAAGCTTTCTTT. The chain recombines TRBV7-8 with TRBJ1-1; TRBD1 agrees at 7 bases. V was clipped by 4 bases and J by 6 bases; unmatched bases: 11. Germline lookup yields CDR1 SGHVS and CDR2 FQNEAQ. CDR3 length: 15 residues.